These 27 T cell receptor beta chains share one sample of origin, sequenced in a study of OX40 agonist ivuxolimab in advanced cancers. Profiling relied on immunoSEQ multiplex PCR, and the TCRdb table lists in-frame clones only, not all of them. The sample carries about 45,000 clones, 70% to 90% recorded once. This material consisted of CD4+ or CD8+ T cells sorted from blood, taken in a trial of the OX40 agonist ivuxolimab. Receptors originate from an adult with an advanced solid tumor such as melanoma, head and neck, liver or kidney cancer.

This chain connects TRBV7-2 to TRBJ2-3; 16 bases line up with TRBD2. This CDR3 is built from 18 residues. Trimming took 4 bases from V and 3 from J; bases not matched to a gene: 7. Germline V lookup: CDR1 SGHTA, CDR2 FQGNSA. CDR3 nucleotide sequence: TGTGCCAGCAGCTGGCTGGGACTAGCGGGGGGGCAAACAGATACGCAGTATTTT. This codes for CASSWLGLAGGQTDTQYF.

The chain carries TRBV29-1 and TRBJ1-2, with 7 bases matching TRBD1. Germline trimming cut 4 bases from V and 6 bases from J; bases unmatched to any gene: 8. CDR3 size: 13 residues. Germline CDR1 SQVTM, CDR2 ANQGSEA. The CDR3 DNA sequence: TGCAGCGTTGTACAGGGGAATATACATGGCTACACCTTC. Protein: CSVVQGNIHGYTF.

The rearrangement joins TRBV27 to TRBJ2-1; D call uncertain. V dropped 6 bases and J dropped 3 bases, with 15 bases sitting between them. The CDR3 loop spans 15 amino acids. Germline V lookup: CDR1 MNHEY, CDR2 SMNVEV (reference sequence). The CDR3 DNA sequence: TGTGCCAGCAGCCCCGATCGTCGCATCTACAATGAGCAGTTCTTC. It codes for CASSPDRRIYNEQFF.

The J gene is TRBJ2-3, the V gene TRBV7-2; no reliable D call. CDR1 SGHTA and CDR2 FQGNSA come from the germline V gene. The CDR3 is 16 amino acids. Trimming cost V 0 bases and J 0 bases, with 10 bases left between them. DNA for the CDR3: TGTGCCAGCAGCTTAGCGGCTCCTGTTAGCACAGATACGCAGTATTTT. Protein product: CASSLAAPVSTDTQYF.

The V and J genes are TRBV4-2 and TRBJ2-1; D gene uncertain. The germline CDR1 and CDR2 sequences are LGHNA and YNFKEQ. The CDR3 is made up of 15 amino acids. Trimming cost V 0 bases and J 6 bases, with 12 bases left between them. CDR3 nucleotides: TGTGCCAGCAGCCAAGATCCGGCTAGGTCCAATGAGCAGTTCTTC. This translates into CASSQDPARSNEQFF.

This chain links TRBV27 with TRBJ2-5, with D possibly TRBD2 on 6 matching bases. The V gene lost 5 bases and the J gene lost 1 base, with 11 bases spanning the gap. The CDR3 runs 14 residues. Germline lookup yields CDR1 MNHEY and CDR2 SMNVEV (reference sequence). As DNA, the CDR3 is TGTGCCAGCAGTCGCAGCGGGCTCCAAGAGACCCAGTACTTC. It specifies CASSRSGLQETQYF.

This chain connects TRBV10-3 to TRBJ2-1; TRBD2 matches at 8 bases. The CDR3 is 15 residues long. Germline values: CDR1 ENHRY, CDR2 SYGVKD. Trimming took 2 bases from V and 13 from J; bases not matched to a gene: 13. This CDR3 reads CAISEGLAVSGGQFF. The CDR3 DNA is TGTGCCATCAGTGAGGGCCTAGCGGTAAGCGGGGGACAGTTCTTC.

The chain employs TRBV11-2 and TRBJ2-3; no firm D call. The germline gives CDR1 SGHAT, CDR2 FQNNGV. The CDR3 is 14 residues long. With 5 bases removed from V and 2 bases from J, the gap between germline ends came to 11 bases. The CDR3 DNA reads TGTGCCAGCAGCCCAGGACGGTACACAGATACGCAGTATTTT. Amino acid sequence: CASSPGRYTDTQYF. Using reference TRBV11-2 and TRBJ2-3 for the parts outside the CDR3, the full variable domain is EAGVAQSPRYKIIEKRQSVAFWCNPISGHATLYWYQQILGQGPKLLIQFQNNGVVDDSQLPKDRFSAERLKGVDSTLKIQPAKLEDSAVYLCASSPGRYTDTQYFGPGTRLTVL.

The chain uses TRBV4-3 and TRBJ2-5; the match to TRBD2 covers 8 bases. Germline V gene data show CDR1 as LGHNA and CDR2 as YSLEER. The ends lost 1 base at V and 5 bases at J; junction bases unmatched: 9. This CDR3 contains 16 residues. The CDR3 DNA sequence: TGCGCCAGCAGCCAAGGCCGTTTAGCGGGGATGGAGACCCAGTACTTC. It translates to CASSQGRLAGMETQYF.

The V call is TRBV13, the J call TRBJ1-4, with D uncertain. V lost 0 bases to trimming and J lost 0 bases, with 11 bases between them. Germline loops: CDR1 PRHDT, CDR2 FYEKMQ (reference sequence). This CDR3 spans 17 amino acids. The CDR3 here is CASSLGDLTATNEKLFF. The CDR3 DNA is TGTGCCAGCAGCTTAGGCGATTTGACCGCAACTAATGAAAAACTGTTTTTT. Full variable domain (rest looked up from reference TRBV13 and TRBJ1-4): AAGVIQSPRHLIKEKRETATLKCYPIPRHDTVYWYQQGPGQDPQFLISFYEKMQSDKGSIPDRFSAQQFSDYHSELNMSSLELGDSALYFCASSLGDLTATNEKLFFGSGTQLSVL.

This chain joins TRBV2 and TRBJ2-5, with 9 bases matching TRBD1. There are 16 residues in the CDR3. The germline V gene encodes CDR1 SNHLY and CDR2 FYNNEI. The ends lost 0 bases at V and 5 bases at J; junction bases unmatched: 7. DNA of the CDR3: TGTGCCAGCAGTGAAGCCCAAGGGACAGGGAGTGAGACCCAGTACTTC. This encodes CASSEAQGTGSETQYF.

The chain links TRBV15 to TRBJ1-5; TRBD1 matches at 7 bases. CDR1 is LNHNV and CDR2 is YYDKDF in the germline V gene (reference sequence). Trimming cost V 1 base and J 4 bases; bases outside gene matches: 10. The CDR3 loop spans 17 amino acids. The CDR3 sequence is CATSRASVDRTNQPQHF. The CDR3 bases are TGTGCCACCAGCAGAGCGAGTGTGGACAGGACGAATCAGCCCCAGCATTTT. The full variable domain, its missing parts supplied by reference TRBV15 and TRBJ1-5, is DAMVIQNPRYQVTQFGKPVTLSCSQTLNHNVMYWYQQKSSQAPKLLFHYYDKDFNNEADTPDNFQSRRPNTSFCFLDIRSPGLGDTAMYLCATSRASVDRTNQPQHFGDGTRLSIL.

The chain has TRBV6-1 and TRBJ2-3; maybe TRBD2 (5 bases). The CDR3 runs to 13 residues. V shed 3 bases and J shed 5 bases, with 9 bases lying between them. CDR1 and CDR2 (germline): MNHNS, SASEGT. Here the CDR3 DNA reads TGTGCCAGCAGTGATGTTCGGGGAGATACGCAGTATTTT. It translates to CASSDVRGDTQYF.

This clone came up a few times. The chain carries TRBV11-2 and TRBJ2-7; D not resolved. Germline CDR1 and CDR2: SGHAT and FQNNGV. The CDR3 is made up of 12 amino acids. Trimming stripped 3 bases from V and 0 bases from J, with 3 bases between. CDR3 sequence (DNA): TGTGCCAGCAGCTTGAGCTCCTACGAGCAGTACTTC. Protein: CASSLSSYEQYF.

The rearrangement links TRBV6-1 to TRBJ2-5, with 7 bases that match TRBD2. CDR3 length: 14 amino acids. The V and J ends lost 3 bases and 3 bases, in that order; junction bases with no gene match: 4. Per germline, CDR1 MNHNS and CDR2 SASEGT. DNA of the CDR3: TGTGCCAGCAGTGAGACTAGCATCAAAGAGACCCAGTACTTC. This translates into CASSETSIKETQYF.

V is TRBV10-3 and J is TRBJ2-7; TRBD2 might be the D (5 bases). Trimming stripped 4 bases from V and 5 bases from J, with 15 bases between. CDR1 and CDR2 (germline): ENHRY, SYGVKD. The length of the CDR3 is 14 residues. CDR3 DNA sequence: TGTGCCATCAGTGGGGCTAGCTACCCCCACGAGCAGTACTTC. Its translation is CAISGASYPHEQYF.

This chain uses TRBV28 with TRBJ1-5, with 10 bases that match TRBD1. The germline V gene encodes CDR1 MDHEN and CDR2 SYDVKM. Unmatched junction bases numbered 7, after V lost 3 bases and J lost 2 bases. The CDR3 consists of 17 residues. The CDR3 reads CASSFFDGTGGNQPQHF. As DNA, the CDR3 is TGTGCCAGCAGTTTCTTCGATGGGACAGGGGGCAATCAGCCCCAGCATTTT.

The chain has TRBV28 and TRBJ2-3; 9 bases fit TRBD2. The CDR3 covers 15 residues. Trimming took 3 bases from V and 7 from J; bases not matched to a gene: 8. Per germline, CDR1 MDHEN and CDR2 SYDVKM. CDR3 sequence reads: CASSFWREGLYTQYF. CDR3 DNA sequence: TGTGCCAGCAGTTTTTGGCGGGAGGGCTTGTATACGCAGTATTTT.

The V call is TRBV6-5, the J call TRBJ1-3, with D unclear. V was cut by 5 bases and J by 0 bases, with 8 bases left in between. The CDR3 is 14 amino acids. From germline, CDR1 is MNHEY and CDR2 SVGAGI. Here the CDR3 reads CASSKGFSGNTIYF. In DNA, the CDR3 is TGTGCCAGCAGTAAGGGTTTCTCTGGAAACACCATATATTTT.

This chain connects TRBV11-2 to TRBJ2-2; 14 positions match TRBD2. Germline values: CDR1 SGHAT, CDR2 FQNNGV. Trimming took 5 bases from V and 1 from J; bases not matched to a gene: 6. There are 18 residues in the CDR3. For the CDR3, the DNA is TGTGCCAGCAGCGCACCCGGGACTAGCGGGGGGAACACCGGGGAGCTGTTTTTT. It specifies CASSAPGTSGGNTGELFF. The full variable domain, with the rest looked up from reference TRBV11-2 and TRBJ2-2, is EAGVAQSPRYKIIEKRQSVAFWCNPISGHATLYWYQQILGQGPKLLIQFQNNGVVDDSQLPKDRFSAERLKGVDSTLKIQPAKLEDSAVYLCASSAPGTSGGNTGELFFGEGSRLTVL.

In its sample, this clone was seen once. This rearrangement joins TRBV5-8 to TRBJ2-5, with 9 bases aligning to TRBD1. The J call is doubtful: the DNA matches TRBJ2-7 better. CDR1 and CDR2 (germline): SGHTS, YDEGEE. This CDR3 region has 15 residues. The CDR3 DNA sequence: TGTGCCAGCAGATCAACCGGGACAGGGATCGACGAGCAGTACTTC. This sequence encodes CASRSTGTGIDEQYF.

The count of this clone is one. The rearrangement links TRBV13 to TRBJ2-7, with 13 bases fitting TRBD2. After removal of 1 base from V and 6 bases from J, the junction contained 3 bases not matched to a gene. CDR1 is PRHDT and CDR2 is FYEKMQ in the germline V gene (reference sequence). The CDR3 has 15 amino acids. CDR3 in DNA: TGTGCCAGCAGCTTAGAACTAGCGGGAGGGCCCGAGCAGTACTTC. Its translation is CASSLELAGGPEQYF.

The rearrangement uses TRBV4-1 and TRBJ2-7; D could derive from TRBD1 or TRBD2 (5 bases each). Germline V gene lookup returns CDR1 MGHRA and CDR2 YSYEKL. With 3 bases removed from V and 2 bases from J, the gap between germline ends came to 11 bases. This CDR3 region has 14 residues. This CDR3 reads CASSQGVLTYEQYF. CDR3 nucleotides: TGCGCCAGCAGCCAGGGGGTCCTTACCTACGAGCAGTACTTC.

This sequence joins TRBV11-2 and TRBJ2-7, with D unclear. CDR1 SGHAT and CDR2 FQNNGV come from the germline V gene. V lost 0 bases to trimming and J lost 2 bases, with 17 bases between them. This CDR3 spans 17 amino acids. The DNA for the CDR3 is TGTGCCAGCAGCTTAGAGCGGTATTCGAACAACCCCTACGAGCAGTACTTC. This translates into CASSLERYSNNPYEQYF.

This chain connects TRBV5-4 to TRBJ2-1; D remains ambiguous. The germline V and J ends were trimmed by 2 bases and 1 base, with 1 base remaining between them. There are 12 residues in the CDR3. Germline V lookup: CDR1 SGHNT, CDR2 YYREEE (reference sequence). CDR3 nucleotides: TGTGCCAGCAGCTTTTCCTACAATGAGCAGTTCTTC. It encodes CASSFSYNEQFF. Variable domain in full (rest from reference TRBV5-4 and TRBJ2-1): ETGVTQSPTHLIKTRGQQVTLRCSSQSGHNTVSWYQQALGQGPQFIFQYYREEENGRGNFPPRFSGLQFPNYSSELNVNALELDDSALYLCASSFSYNEQFFGPGTRLTVL.

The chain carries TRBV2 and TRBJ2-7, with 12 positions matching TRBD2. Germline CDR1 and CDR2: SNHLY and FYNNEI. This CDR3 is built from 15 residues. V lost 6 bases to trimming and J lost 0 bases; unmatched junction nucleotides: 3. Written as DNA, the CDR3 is TGTGCCAGCAGGGGACTAGCGGGCGCCTCCTACGAGCAGTACTTC. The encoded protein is CASRGLAGASYEQYF.

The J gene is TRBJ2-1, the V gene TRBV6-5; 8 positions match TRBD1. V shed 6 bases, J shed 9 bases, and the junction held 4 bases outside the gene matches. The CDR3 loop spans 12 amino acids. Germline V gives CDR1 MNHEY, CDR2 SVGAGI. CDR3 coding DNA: TGTGCCAGCAGGACAGGGGATGGTGAGCAGTTCTTC. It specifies CASRTGDGEQFF.